A selection of T cell receptor beta chains follows, all from one sample in a study of neurological immune-mediated disorders. TCRdb used MiXCR to reprocess the 5' RACE reads, holding one entry per CDR3 protein. This sample has some 55,000 distinct CDR3 sequences, with roughly 8% found just once. The source material was PBMCs. Receptor source: a woman in her thirties or forties in good health. Each CDR3 is given with its conserved first and last residue. Each record gives: CDR3 DNA, CDR3 protein, clone size, D gene, J gene, V gene. The D gene is left open where the match is weak. Not all rows give a size; the values are once, few, many and, for expanded clones, a class.

CDR3 DNA: TGTGCCAGCCAAGACGGCAGACACAATCAGCCCCAGCATTTT
CDR3 protein: CASQDGRHNQPQHF
clone size: NA
D gene: NA
J gene: TRBJ1-5
V gene: TRBV3-1

CDR3 DNA: TGCGCCAGCGGAACCGGGGCCAACGTCCTGACTTTC
CDR3 protein: CASGTGANVLTF
clone size: many
D gene: NA
J gene: TRBJ2-6
V gene: TRBV5-1

CDR3 DNA: TGTGCCAGCAGTTTGGGTGGGGCAGACGAGCAGTTCTTC
CDR3 protein: CASSLGGADEQFF
clone size: many
D gene: NA
J gene: TRBJ2-1
V gene: TRBV27

CDR3 DNA: TGCAGTGCTAGAGATACCAAGACACCGAACTATGGCTACACCTTC
CDR3 protein: CSARDTKTPNYGYTF
clone size: many
D gene: NA
J gene: TRBJ1-2
V gene: TRBV20-1

CDR3 DNA: TGTGCCAGCCTATCTGGTATTTTGGATACGCAGTATTTT
CDR3 protein: CASLSGILDTQYF
clone size: many
D gene: NA
J gene: TRBJ2-3
V gene: TRBV12-3/TRBV12-4

CDR3 DNA: TGTGCCAGCAGCTTGGGACCCCCCCTTTCCCGGTCCTACAATGAGCAGTTCTTC
CDR3 protein: CASSLGPPLSRSYNEQFF
clone size: many
D gene: NA
J gene: TRBJ2-1
V gene: TRBV5-6

CDR3 DNA: TGTGCCAGCAGCCGCAGGCCCCTGAGTGAAAAACTGTTTTTT
CDR3 protein: CASSRRPLSEKLFF
clone size: many
D gene: NA
J gene: TRBJ1-4
V gene: TRBV6-5

CDR3 DNA: TGTGCCAGCAGCCTCGAGGGGGGCCACAATGAGCAGTTCTTC
CDR3 protein: CASSLEGGHNEQFF
clone size: many
D gene: NA
J gene: TRBJ2-1
V gene: TRBV3-1

CDR3 DNA: TGTGCCAGCTCACTTGGACACGCCGCCTACGAGCAGTACTTC
CDR3 protein: CASSLGHAAYEQYF
clone size: many
D gene: NA
J gene: TRBJ2-7
V gene: TRBV18

CDR3 DNA: TGCAGTGCTAGACTGCTGGGGAACACCGGGGAGCTGTTTTTT
CDR3 protein: CSARLLGNTGELFF
clone size: many
D gene: NA
J gene: TRBJ2-2
V gene: TRBV20-1

CDR3 DNA: TGCGCCAGCAGGCAGGCGGGAGACTATATCCATGAGCAGTTCTTC
CDR3 protein: CASRQAGDYIHEQFF
clone size: many
D gene: TRBD2
J gene: TRBJ2-1
V gene: TRBV5-1

CDR3 DNA: TGCGCCAGCAGCTCCGGGCCCGGGCAAGAGACCCAGTACTTC
CDR3 protein: CASSSGPGQETQYF
clone size: many
D gene: NA
J gene: TRBJ2-5
V gene: TRBV5-1

CDR3 DNA: TGTGCCAGCAACCGACAGGTATCGGATGAGCAGTTCTTC
CDR3 protein: CASNRQVSDEQFF
clone size: many
D gene: NA
J gene: TRBJ2-1
V gene: TRBV7-2

CDR3 DNA: TGTGCCACCGGACTAGCGGGAGGTGATGAGCAGTTCTTC
CDR3 protein: CATGLAGGDEQFF
clone size: many
D gene: TRBD2
J gene: TRBJ2-1
V gene: TRBV10-3

CDR3 DNA: TGTGCCAGCAGTAGGGCGGGGGCCTGGCAGCCCCAGCATTTT
CDR3 protein: CASSRAGAWQPQHF
clone size: many
D gene: NA
J gene: TRBJ1-5
V gene: TRBV6-2/TRBV6-3

CDR3 DNA: TGTGCCAGCAGCTCGGTCCTGGGGTCCTACGAGCAGTACTTC
CDR3 protein: CASSSVLGSYEQYF
clone size: many
D gene: NA
J gene: TRBJ2-7
V gene: TRBV5-6